These 32 T cell receptor beta chains were all obtained from the same sample, sequenced in a study of blood T cell repertoires in COVID-19. Assay used: immunoSEQ multiplex PCR; TCRdb lists only in-frame clones, some missing. The data show 150,000 to 170,000 clones, roughly 80% seen once. The sequenced sample consisted of PBMCs or T cells enriched from blood (not recorded which). The source of these receptors is a man in his forties or fifties who had recovered from COVID-19.

This chain uses TRBV7-2 with TRBJ2-7; D is unresolved. V was clipped by 3 bases and J by 3 bases, with 9 bases between them. Per the germline V gene, CDR1 is SGHTA and CDR2 is FQGNSA. The CDR3 has 13 amino acids. The CDR3 loop reads CASSFLTHYEQYF. The CDR3, as DNA: TGTGCCAGCAGCTTCCTCACACACTACGAGCAGTACTTC.

A few counts support this clone. V usage is TRBV2 and J usage is TRBJ1-2; D remains ambiguous. The germline V gene encodes CDR1 SNHLY and CDR2 FYNNEI. The CDR3 is 12 amino acids. Trimming removed 2 bases at V and 5 bases at J, with 6 bases between. CDR3 sequence (DNA): TGTGCCAGCAGTGAACAGACTTATGGCTACACCTTC. Translation: CASSEQTYGYTF.

The chain employs TRBV6-6 and TRBJ2-3; 13 bases fit TRBD2. V gave up 6 bases and J gave up 4 bases; unmatched junction bases: 7. The germline CDR1 and CDR2 sequences are MNHNY and SVGAGI (reference sequence). The CDR3 is made up of 16 amino acids. Written as DNA, the CDR3 is TGTGCCAGCAGGGGGACTAGCGGGGAGACTTCAGATACGCAGTATTTT. Its protein is CASRGTSGETSDTQYF.

The V call is TRBV19, the J call TRBJ1-5; possibly TRBD1 for D (6 bases). Trimming removed 7 bases from V and 5 bases from J, with 12 bases in between. This CDR3 has 13 amino acids. Germline V gives CDR1 LNHDA, CDR2 SQIVND (reference sequence). CDR3 nucleotide sequence: TGTGCCAGTATTGGCAGGGGAGATCAGCCCCAGCATTTT. It is translated as CASIGRGDQPQHF.

This clone was seen a handful of times. The chain uses TRBV19 and TRBJ1-1, with a weak D call TRBD1 (5 bases). This CDR3 comprises 15 residues. CDR1 is LNHDA, CDR2 SQIVND, per germline (reference sequence). Deletions cut 4 bases from V and 1 base from J, with 13 bases between. The CDR3 DNA sequence: TGTGCCAGTAGTAACCCCGGGGGGGAGAACACTGAAGCTTTCTTT. This codes for CASSNPGGENTEAFF.

This sequence joins TRBV9 and TRBJ1-6, with D hard to call. V was clipped by 0 bases and J by 10 bases, with 8 bases between them. The CDR3 is made up of 13 amino acids. The germline CDR1 and CDR2 sequences are SGDLS and YYNGEE. The CDR3 is CASSVGSGSPLHF. The CDR3, as DNA: TGTGCCAGCAGCGTAGGGTCTGGCTCACCCCTCCACTTT.

This rearrangement joins TRBV10-1 to TRBJ1-1; D gene uncertain. The CDR3 length is 14 residues. Germline CDR1 reads WNHNN; CDR2 reads SYGVQD (reference sequence). Trimming pared 8 bases from V and 1 base from J, leaving 14 bases between. The CDR3 sequence is CASDGPGENTEAFF. For the CDR3, the DNA is TGCGCCAGCGATGGCCCCGGGGAGAACACTGAAGCTTTCTTT.

This rearrangement joins TRBV3-1 (or the pseudogene TRBV3-2) to TRBJ1-6; D uncertain. CDR3 length: 13 amino acids. Germline CDR1 is LGHDT and CDR2 is YNNKEL (reference sequence). The V end was cut by 6 bases, the J end by 9 bases, with 12 bases between. The CDR3 here is CASSPLTGSPLHF. CDR3 DNA: TGTGCCAGCAGTCCCCTGACGGGTTCACCCCTCCACTTT.

The rearrangement links TRBV6-5 to TRBJ2-1; 7 bases agree with TRBD1. Germline values: CDR1 MNHEY, CDR2 SVGAGI. The length of the CDR3 is 14 residues. V gave up 7 bases and J gave up 4 bases; unmatched junction bases: 7. The CDR3: CASTWDRAYNEQFF. DNA for the CDR3: TGTGCCAGCACGTGGGACAGAGCATACAATGAGCAGTTCTTC.

This chain connects TRBV30 to TRBJ1-6, with TRBD1 as a possible D gene (5 bases). From germline, CDR1 is GTSNPN and CDR2 SVGIG (reference sequence). Trimming took 7 bases from V and 10 from J, leaving 23 bases between them. This CDR3 is built from 15 residues. For the CDR3, the DNA is TGTGCCTCCACATCCGGGACTCCCAGAGCCTCACCCCTCCACTTT. Encoded protein: CASTSGTPRASPLHF.

This chain links TRBV4-3 with TRBJ1-2, with D possibly being TRBD1 (6 bases). The CDR3 has 16 residues. V shed 1 base and J shed 3 bases, with 15 bases lying between them. CDR1 and CDR2 from the germline V gene are LGHNA and YSLEER. DNA for the CDR3: TGCGCCAGCAGCCAAGTAGGAACAGGGACCTACTATGGCTACACCTTC. This translates into CASSQVGTGTYYGYTF.

This chain connects TRBV4-2 to TRBJ2-4, with TRBD2 identical over 16 bases. Germline V gene lookup returns CDR1 LGHNA and CDR2 YNFKEQ. V shed 5 bases, J shed 9 bases, and the junction held 7 bases outside the gene matches. The CDR3 extends over 16 amino acids. CDR3 protein: CASSVGTSGGALIQYF. The CDR3 nucleotides are TGTGCCAGCAGCGTAGGGACTAGCGGGGGGGCGCTCATTCAGTACTTC.

The gene calls are TRBV30 and TRBJ1-6, with D possibly being TRBD1 (6 bases). V lost 1 base to trimming and J lost 14 bases, with 18 bases between them. Germline CDR1 and CDR2: GTSNPN and SVGIG (reference sequence). CDR3 length equals 14 residues. The CDR3 DNA sequence: TGTGCCTGGAGTGGGGCCCGGGGGGCGGCGGCCCTCCACTTT. The encoded protein is CAWSGARGAAALHF.

This rearrangement joins TRBV2 to TRBJ2-5; 10 nucleotides align to TRBD2. Germline V gives CDR1 SNHLY, CDR2 FYNNEI. J lost 1 base, V lost 6 bases, and 5 bases had no gene match. The CDR3 spans 15 residues. The CDR3 DNA sequence: TGTGCCAGCAGGAGGTCTAGCGGGGGCCAAGAGACCCAGTACTTC. Its translation: CASRRSSGGQETQYF.

The V and J genes are TRBV19 and TRBJ1-2, with unresolved D. Germline V gene lookup returns CDR1 LNHDA and CDR2 SQIVND (reference sequence). V lost 3 bases, J lost 5 bases, and 10 bases lay in between. This CDR3 has 13 residues. As DNA, the CDR3 is TGTGCCAGTAGTATGGGGAGGGATTATGGCTACACCTTC. Amino acid sequence: CASSMGRDYGYTF.

V gene TRBV7-9 combines with J gene TRBJ2-5; 8 bases fit TRBD1. The CDR3 is made up of 16 amino acids. The V gene end was trimmed by 1 base and the J gene end by 6 bases; junction bases not matched to a gene: 10. In germline, CDR1 is SEHNR, CDR2 FQNEAQ (reference sequence). CDR3 protein: CASSLDGQGRIKTQYF. The DNA for the CDR3 is TGTGCCAGCAGCTTAGACGGACAGGGCCGAATTAAGACCCAGTACTTC.

This clone was found a few times. This chain links TRBV4-1 with TRBJ1-1; 8 bases fit TRBD1. The CDR3 is made up of 14 amino acids. Germline assignment: CDR1 MGHRA and CDR2 YSYEKL. The junction had 9 bases not matched to a gene; V was cut back by 2 bases and J by 10 bases. CDR3 bases: TGCGCCAGCAGCCAAACACAGGGACAGGTTACAGCTTTCTTT. Translated, it gives CASSQTQGQVTAFF.

This chain joins TRBV6-2 or TRBV6-3 and TRBJ1-2; 9 bases agree with TRBD1. The V gene end was trimmed by 4 bases and the J gene end by 7 bases; junction bases not matched to a gene: 4. This CDR3 region has 13 residues. Germline-derived CDR1 and CDR2 are MNHEY and SVGEGT. The CDR3 nucleotides read TGTGCCAGCAGTTGGGACAGGGCCGGTGGCTACACCTTC. Encoded protein: CASSWDRAGGYTF.

This chain joins TRBV4-2 and TRBJ2-1, with D perhaps matching TRBD1 (5 bases). Germline CDR1 LGHNA, CDR2 YNFKEQ. This CDR3 region has 15 residues. The V end was cut by 0 bases, the J end by 9 bases, with 15 bases between. CDR3 region: CASSQDLDQGIEQFF. In DNA, the CDR3 is TGTGCCAGCAGCCAAGATCTGGACCAGGGAATTGAGCAGTTCTTC.

This rearrangement joins TRBV9 to TRBJ2-1; D is perhaps TRBD1 (6 bases). Germline V gene sequence: CDR1 SGDLS, CDR2 YYNGEE. Trimming shortened V by 3 bases and J by 4 bases, and 14 bases separated the two germline ends. This CDR3 is 15 amino acids long. The CDR3 nucleotides read TGTGCCAGCAGCGAAACAGGGATCCCATACAATGAGCAGTTCTTC. Amino acid sequence: CASSETGIPYNEQFF.

J is TRBJ2-1 and V is TRBV10-3; 13 bases fit TRBD2. Per the germline V gene, CDR1 is ENHRY and CDR2 is SYGVKD. The CDR3 is made up of 14 amino acids. Trimming removed 8 bases from V and 7 bases from J; junction bases left unmatched: 5. In DNA form, the CDR3 reads TGTGCCATCGGTACTAGCGGGGGGGAGAATGAGCAGTTCTTC. This codes for CAIGTSGGENEQFF.

This clone was observed a single time. J is TRBJ1-6 and V is TRBV6-1; TRBD1 is a possible D gene (5 bases). Germline V gives CDR1 MNHNS, CDR2 SASEGT. Trimming took 3 bases from V and 3 from J, leaving 15 bases between them. The CDR3 is 17 amino acids. The CDR3 sequence: CASSDGQGRGYNSPLHF. CDR3 nucleotides: TGTGCCAGCAGTGACGGCCAGGGAAGGGGCTATAATTCACCCCTCCACTTT.

The V and J genes are TRBV24-1 and TRBJ2-2, with D hard to call. V was trimmed by 5 bases and J by 6 bases, leaving 6 bases between them. This CDR3 region has 12 residues. Germline loops: CDR1 KGHDR, CDR2 SFDVKD. CDR3 protein: CATSGPAGELFF. In DNA form, the CDR3 reads TGTGCCACCAGTGGTCCGGCCGGGGAGCTGTTTTTT.

In this sample, this clone turned up many times. The genes are TRBV9 and TRBJ2-7, with TRBD1 identical over 7 bases. V was pared by 0 bases and J by 3 bases, with 6 bases of the junction left unmatched. Germline CDR1 SGDLS, CDR2 YYNGEE. The CDR3 extends over 15 amino acids. CDR3 nucleotides: TGTGCCAGCAGCGTAGGCGACAGGGAGAACTACGAGCAGTACTTC. Amino acid sequence: CASSVGDRENYEQYF.

V and J are TRBV5-1 and TRBJ2-2, with 12 bases identical to TRBD2. CDR3 size: 18 residues. The trim removed 0 bases at V and 5 bases at J, leaving 8 bases unmatched. Germline values: CDR1 SGHRS, CDR2 YFSETQ. The CDR3 spells CASSLAPSGGAGTGELFF. The CDR3, as DNA: TGCGCCAGCAGCTTGGCCCCTAGCGGGGGGGCAGGTACCGGGGAGCTGTTTTTT.

This sequence joins TRBV3-1 (or the pseudogene TRBV3-2) and TRBJ2-7; TRBD1 matches 8 bases. V gave up 4 bases and J gave up 5 bases; unmatched junction bases: 13. The germline V gene encodes CDR1 LGHDT and CDR2 YNNKEL (reference sequence). This CDR3 contains 16 residues. In nucleotides, the CDR3 is TGTGCCAGCAGCCGGCCGTTGAACAGGGGGATGAACGAGCAGTACTTC. Protein sequence: CASSRPLNRGMNEQYF.

The CDR3 nucleotides read TGCAGTGCTAGTCTCCTAGACAATGAGCAGTTCTTC. Translated, it gives CSASLLDNEQFF. This chain joins TRBV20-1 and TRBJ2-1; D remains ambiguous. This CDR3 is built from 12 residues. Trimming stripped 3 bases from V and 5 bases from J, with 8 bases between. Looked up from germline, CDR1 is DFQATT and CDR2 is SNEGSKA (reference sequence).

The chain uses TRBV5-1 and TRBJ2-1; 7 positions match TRBD1. V gave up 0 bases and J gave up 4 bases; unmatched junction bases: 4. This CDR3 has 15 residues. CDR1 and CDR2 (germline): SGHRS, YFSETQ. CDR3 nucleotides: TGCGCCAGCAGCTTGGTAGGGGGCGATTACAATGAGCAGTTCTTC. Translation: CASSLVGGDYNEQFF. Based on the CDR3 plus reference TRBV5-1 and TRBJ2-1, the full variable domain is KAGVTQTPRYLIKTRGQQVTLSCSPISGHRSVSWYQQTPGQGLQFLFEYFSETQRNKGNFPGRFSGRQFSNSRSEMNVSTLELGDSALYLCASSLVGGDYNEQFFGPGTRLTVL.

V and J are TRBV2 and TRBJ1-2; TRBD1 matches 7 bases. The CDR3 has 16 residues. From germline, CDR1 is SNHLY and CDR2 FYNNEI. With 6 bases clipped from V and 0 bases from J, the junction kept 10 bases outside the gene matches. The CDR3 sequence is CASSIRGPNPNYGYTF. The CDR3 region has the DNA TGTGCCAGCAGCATTAGGGGGCCCAACCCTAACTATGGCTACACCTTC.

V is TRBV3-1 (or the pseudogene TRBV3-2) and J is TRBJ2-7, with 8 positions matching TRBD1. Germline CDR1 is LGHDT and CDR2 is YNNKEL (reference sequence). The V segment lost 1 base and the J segment 4 bases; nucleotides outside the gene matches: 6. This CDR3 is built from 15 residues. The CDR3 loop reads CASSQVTGGGYEQYF. For the CDR3, the DNA is TGTGCCAGCAGCCAAGTTACAGGGGGAGGTTACGAGCAGTACTTC.

The J gene is TRBJ1-4, the V gene TRBV4-2, with 9 bases that match TRBD1. Trimming cost V 5 bases and J 0 bases; bases outside gene matches: 13. Germline CDR1 LGHNA, CDR2 YNFKEQ. This CDR3 is 19 amino acids long. This CDR3 reads CASSYQDRGGFATNEKLFF. In nucleotides, the CDR3 is TGTGCCAGCAGCTACCAAGACAGGGGGGGGTTTGCAACTAATGAAAAACTGTTTTTT.

This sequence joins TRBV4-3 and TRBJ1-2; no clear D gene. Trimming cost V 0 bases and J 8 bases, with 13 bases left between them. The CDR3 has 14 residues. CDR1 and CDR2 from the germline V gene are LGHNA and YSLEER. In DNA, the CDR3 is TGCGCCAGCAGCCAAGATATGACCATCGGGGGCTACACCTTC. Protein: CASSQDMTIGGYTF.